Listed here is a single T cell receptor beta chain. What it binds is not known. This entry is derived from a study of cytomegalovirus exposure and HLA in healthy donors. Overall study: Earlier, some 200 million T cells were analyzed, and about 100 million unique TCR beta sequences were found among them.

This CDR3 has 16 amino acids. CDR1 and CDR2 from the germline V gene are KGHSH and LQKENI. Trimming shortened V by 0 bases and J by 3 bases, and 12 bases separated the two germline ends. The study, taken as a whole, reports: Within an earlier analysis, most TCR beta V segments proved productive either about 87% or about 30% of the time. Upon later analysis, TCR association rates were observed to vary by HLA locus, being highest for DRB1 and lowest for HLA-C. There were reportedly fewer N-insertions in an Asian-associated ancestry cluster than the approximately 600-donor mean, in a later analysis.

Amplification used 60 Vbeta primers and 13 Jbeta primers. Data came from immunoSEQ multiplex PCR; TCRdb stores just in-frame clones and leaves some out. The sample has roughly 100,000 clones; over 70% are singletons. The clonotype originates from a man aged 50-59 years in good health and CMV-seropositive. This rearrangement joins TRBV18 to TRBJ2-1, with D perhaps matching TRBD2 (5 bases). Sequencing was done on a sample of PBMCs. The CDR3 sequence: CASSPPERKIYNEQFF. In DNA, the CDR3 is TGTGCCAGCTCACCACCCGAGCGGAAGATCTACAATGAGCAGTTCTTC.